The source of this T cell receptor beta chain is a study of cytomegalovirus exposure and HLA in healthy donors. This clone was seen a handful of times. The antigen is unknown. PCR used 60 Vbeta primers and 13 Jbeta primers. Some clones are missing from TCRdb's copy, which holds only in-frame ones; the method was immunoSEQ multiplex PCR. The data show about 110,000 clones, roughly four fifths seen once. Study-level findings and limits: Solely CMV serostatus was available to characterize immune exposure.

CDR1 is SGDLS and CDR2 is YYNGEE in the germline V gene. This CDR3 spans 16 amino acids. The J segment lost 0 bases and the V segment lost 4 bases, leaving 9 bases of the junction unmatched. The rearrangement joins TRBV9 to TRBJ2-7, with TRBD2 matching 8 bases. This receptor was taken from a male donor in good health and CMV-seropositive. Sequencing input: PBMCs. The CDR3 reads CASSSTSSGSSYEQYF. The CDR3 nucleotides read TGTGCCAGCAGCTCCACTTCGAGCGGGAGCTCCTACGAGCAGTACTTC.